This paragraph reports one T cell receptor beta chain. Assay used: immunoSEQ multiplex PCR; TCRdb lists only in-frame clones, some missing. Of roughly 72,000 clones in the sample, approximately 96% were seen once. The CDR3 is made up of 13 amino acids. The junction had 1 base not matched to a gene; V was cut back by 5 bases and J by 4 bases. CDR1 is SQVTM, CDR2 ANQGSEA, per germline. The data stem from a study of technical replicates of blood from several donors. The chain couples TRBV29-1 to TRBJ2-2, with 10 positions matching TRBD1. Sequencing was done on a sample of T cells isolated from PBMCs. The TCR sequence derives from a human donor in good health. CDR3 coding DNA: TGCAGCGTTAGGACAGGGGGCACCGGGGAGCTGTTTTTT. Encoded protein: CSVRTGGTGELFF.